This note documents a single T cell receptor (beta chain) sequence. Its target is unknown. Time point here: patch test 1, 2 weeks after DPC sensitization. Treatment given: therapeutic diphenylcyclopropenone sensitization with weekly scalp DPC. The donor pool consisted of alopecia patients aged 18 to 70 years, considered suitable for DPC. Total RNA extraction was carried out from unfractionated whole blood. The sample originates from a study of human T cells and chemical hapten exposure. The overall study: Subjects had 2% DPC placed on about 2 cm by about 2 cm of upper inner arm skin for sensitization. Study results and limitations: Once DPC sensitization occurred, TCRs above 1 in 1000 frequency showed no change.

MiXCR was run by TCRdb on the RACE reads, yielding one entry per CDR3 protein. The sample lists 65,000 to 85,000 distinct CDR3 sequences; 12% were seen once. The V and J ends lost 6 bases and 5 bases respectively, with 9 bases between them. Germline V gene lookup returns CDR1 MNHNS and CDR2 SASEGT. The CDR3 runs 12 residues. The chain joins TRBV6-1 to TRBJ2-3; D not certain. The source was whole blood, collected in connection with sensitization to the hapten diphenylcyclopropenone (DPC). The clonotype originates from a woman between 55 and 75 years old with alopecia areata. Some clones in this sample may be carry-over from other donors' samples. The CDR3 protein is CASRRVEDTQYF. CDR3 nucleotide sequence: TGTGCCAGCAGAAGGGTGGAAGATACGCAGTATTTT.